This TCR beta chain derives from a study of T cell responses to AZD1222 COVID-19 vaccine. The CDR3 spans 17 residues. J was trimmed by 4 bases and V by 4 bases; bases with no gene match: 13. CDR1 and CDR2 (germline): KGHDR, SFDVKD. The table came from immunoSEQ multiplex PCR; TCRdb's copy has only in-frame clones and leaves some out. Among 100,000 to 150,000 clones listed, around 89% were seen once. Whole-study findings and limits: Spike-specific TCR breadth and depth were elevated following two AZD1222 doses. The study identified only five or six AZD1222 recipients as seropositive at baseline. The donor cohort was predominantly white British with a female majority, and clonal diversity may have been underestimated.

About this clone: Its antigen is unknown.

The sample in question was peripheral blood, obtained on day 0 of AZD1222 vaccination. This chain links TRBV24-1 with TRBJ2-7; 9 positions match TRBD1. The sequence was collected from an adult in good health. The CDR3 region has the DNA TGTGCCACCAGTGACAGCGGCCCGGGACAGGGCCATTACGAGCAGTACTTC. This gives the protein CATSDSGPGQGHYEQYF.